Below, 27 T cell receptor beta chains from the same sample are listed, as sequenced in a study of CD8 T cells in Susac syndrome. An input of about 0.5 to 1 ug of RNA was subjected to reverse transcription using random hexamers. TCRdb used MiXCR to reprocess the immunoSEQ multiplex PCR reads, holding one entry per CDR3 protein. The top ten hold around 0.12% of the sample, which has 170,000 or so distinct CDR3 sequences, 90% to 96% seen once. Sequenced material: CD4+ T cells from PBMCs. Source of these receptors: a human donor with Susac syndrome.

The rearrangement links TRBV6-5 to TRBJ2-7; TRBD2 matches 10 bases. V lost 7 bases and J lost 4; bases outside the gene matches: 1. CDR1 and CDR2 from the germline V gene are MNHEY and SVGAGI. The CDR3 is 12 residues long. The CDR3 sequence: CASTSGGYEQYF. Written as DNA, the CDR3 is TGTGCCAGCACTAGCGGGGGTTACGAGCAGTACTTC.

The chain couples TRBV28 to TRBJ2-7; 9 bases are a match to TRBD2. The CDR3 has 16 amino acids. The V segment lost 4 bases and the J segment 0 bases; nucleotides outside the gene matches: 7. Per the germline V gene, CDR1 is MDHEN and CDR2 is SYDVKM. The CDR3 sequence: CASSSSLAGSSYEQYF. DNA of the CDR3: TGTGCCAGCAGTTCCTCGCTAGCGGGGAGCTCCTACGAGCAGTACTTC.

The chain recombines TRBV20-1 with TRBJ2-1; D might be TRBD1 (6 bases). V gave up 2 bases and J gave up 5 bases, with 10 bases separating them. This CDR3 region has 13 residues. Per the germline V gene, CDR1 is DFQATT and CDR2 is SNEGSKA (reference sequence). The DNA of the CDR3 is TGCAGTGCTAGATCTAGGGGGAACAATGAGCAGTTCTTC. Its translation is CSARSRGNNEQFF.

This chain connects TRBV14 to TRBJ1-1; no definite D call. The CDR3 runs 15 residues. CDR1 is SGHDN and CDR2 is FVKESK in the germline V gene. V lost 1 base, J lost 3 bases, and 12 bases lay in between. CDR3 sequence reads: CASSQGGRVYTEAFF. The CDR3 nucleotides are TGTGCCAGCAGCCAAGGAGGTAGGGTTTACACTGAAGCTTTCTTT.

The chain links TRBV6-1 to TRBJ2-7; 8 bases match TRBD1. With 8 bases clipped from V and 1 base from J, the junction kept 10 bases outside the gene matches. CDR1 and CDR2 from the germline V gene are MNHNS and SASEGT. CDR3 length: 15 residues. Written as DNA, the CDR3 is TGTGCCAGCGCGCTAGGGCAGGGGGCTTCCTACGAGCAGTACGTC. It specifies CASALGQGASYEQYV.

The chain carries TRBV29-1 and TRBJ2-3, with D possibly TRBD2 on 5 matching bases. Germline CDR1 and CDR2: SQVTM and ANQGSEA. The CDR3 sequence is 15 residues long. V gave up 3 bases and J gave up 4 bases, with 17 bases separating them. For the CDR3, the DNA is TGCAGCGTTGAGAGGGCTAAGCCCCGCTCAGATACGCAGTATTTT. Translated, it gives CSVERAKPRSDTQYF.

The genes are TRBV29-1 and TRBJ2-5, with TRBD2 matching over 12 bases. J was trimmed by 2 bases and V by 6 bases; bases with no gene match: 16. Germline V lookup: CDR1 SQVTM, CDR2 ANQGSEA. The CDR3 runs 18 residues. The CDR3 coding sequence is TGCAGCGTCCCTGGACTAGCGGGGTTCACCCCAAATCAAGAGACCCAGTACTTC. This encodes CSVPGLAGFTPNQETQYF.

This sequence joins TRBV18 and TRBJ2-3; 8 nucleotides line up with TRBD2. Unmatched junction bases numbered 13, after V lost 3 bases and J lost 5 bases. The CDR3 loop spans 17 amino acids. Germline V gives CDR1 KGHSH, CDR2 LQKENI. CDR3 sequence reads: CASSPPSGRLGGDTQYF. The CDR3 DNA follows: TGTGCCAGCTCACCGCCGAGCGGGAGATTGGGCGGAGATACGCAGTATTTT.

V usage is TRBV15 and J usage is TRBJ1-2, with D possibly matching TRBD1 (6 bases). Germline V lookup: CDR1 LNHNV, CDR2 YYDKDF (reference sequence). V was cut by 6 bases and J by 2 bases, with 13 bases left in between. CDR3 length equals 14 residues. As DNA, the CDR3 is TGTGCCACCAGATTTGGGCAGGGGAACTATGGCTACACCTTC. Amino acids: CATRFGQGNYGYTF.

The rearrangement joins TRBV7-8 to TRBJ2-5; D may be TRBD1 (5 bases). This CDR3 has 12 amino acids. Trimming stripped 7 bases from V and 3 bases from J, with 9 bases between. CDR1 is SGHVS, CDR2 FQNEAQ, per germline. CDR3 coding DNA: TGTGCCAGCATTACAGGCGAAGAGACCCAGTACTTC. This sequence encodes CASITGEETQYF.

The genes are TRBV5-6 and TRBJ2-7; no definite D call. The CDR3 extends over 13 amino acids. The germline V gene encodes CDR1 SGHDT and CDR2 YYEEEE. V was cut by 6 bases and J by 2 bases, with 12 bases left in between. DNA of the CDR3: TGTGCCAGCACCGTTCTCGGGCCCTACGAGCAGTACTTC. Translation gives CASTVLGPYEQYF.

This chain connects TRBV4-2 to TRBJ1-1; 9 bases match TRBD1. Losses at the gene ends were 4 bases for V and 1 base for J; bases not matched to a gene: 25. Germline V gene lookup returns CDR1 LGHNA and CDR2 YNFKEQ. CDR3 length: 22 amino acids. CDR3 sequence (DNA): TGTGCCAGCAGCCGAACCTCATATCCTGGGACAGGGAATTCGTTAGGGAACACTGAAGCTTTCTTT. This sequence encodes CASSRTSYPGTGNSLGNTEAFF.

The rearrangement uses TRBV5-1 and TRBJ2-5, with a tentative D call TRBD1 (6 bases). Germline values: CDR1 SGHRS, CDR2 YFSETQ. The V gene lost 4 bases and the J gene lost 4 bases, with 11 bases spanning the gap. The CDR3 spans 13 residues. In nucleotides, the CDR3 is TGCGCCAGCAGCCCCAGGGGATTAGAGACCCAGTACTTC. Encoded protein: CASSPRGLETQYF.

This clonotype was seen only a few times. The chain is built from TRBV10-3 and TRBJ2-5, with 11 bases fitting TRBD2. Looked up from germline, CDR1 is ENHRY and CDR2 is SYGVKD. V shed 6 bases, J shed 4 bases, and the junction held 4 bases outside the gene matches. This CDR3 has 14 residues. In nucleotides, the CDR3 is TGTGCCATCAGGGAAGGACTAGCGGGAGAGACCCAGTACTTC. Protein product: CAIREGLAGETQYF.

The CDR3 protein is CTTPGDRCCEAFF. CDR3 sequence (DNA): TGCACCACCCCCGGGGACAGGTGCTGTGAAGCTTTCTTT. The chain links TRBV1 to TRBJ1-1; the DNA was not compared with TRBD1, the D call given in the table. TRBV1 is a documented pseudogene. The CDR3 runs 13 residues.

The chain couples TRBV23-1 to TRBJ2-5, with D unclear. TRBV23-1 is identified as an open reading frame with a role that is uncertain. The CDR3 sequence is 15 residues long. The V end was cut by 8 bases, the J end by 7 bases, with 23 bases between. CDR3 amino acids: CASPTETPPKGTQYF. CDR3 nucleotides: TGCGCCAGCCCGACTGAGACACCTCCAAAGGGGACCCAGTACTTC.

This sequence joins TRBV29-1 and TRBJ2-1; TRBD2 agrees at 7 bases. The CDR3 consists of 13 residues. Germline V CDR1 and CDR2: SQVTM, ANQGSEA. Losses at the gene ends were 4 bases for V and 4 bases for J; bases not matched to a gene: 4. CDR3 nucleotide sequence: TGCAGCGTTGGCGGGAGAAAGTACAATGAGCAGTTCTTC. Its translation: CSVGGRKYNEQFF.

The V gene is TRBV12-3 or TRBV12-4, the J gene TRBJ2-3, with D unclear. The CDR3 runs 12 residues. V was cut by 2 bases and J by 6 bases, with 6 bases left in between. CDR3 bases: TGTGCCAGCAGTTTATGGGTGGATACGCAGTATTTT. Encoded protein: CASSLWVDTQYF.

This rearrangement joins TRBV28 to TRBJ1-3; D might be TRBD1 (6 bases). Germline-derived CDR1 and CDR2 are MDHEN and SYDVKM. This CDR3 is built from 17 residues. Trimming cost V 8 bases and J 0 bases, with 20 bases left between them. CDR3 residues: CASSSNFGGRSGNTIYF. The DNA of the CDR3 is TGTGCCAGCTCCTCGAATTTCGGGGGCCGCTCTGGAAACACCATATATTTT.

Only one count was recorded for this clonotype. The chain combines TRBV7-8 with TRBJ2-7; tentatively, D is TRBD1 (5 bases). Trimming shortened V by 1 base and J by 2 bases, and 9 bases separated the two germline ends. Germline V CDR1 and CDR2: SGHVS, FQNEAQ. This CDR3 has 14 amino acids. The CDR3 loop is CASSLGQLAYEQYF. The CDR3 coding sequence is TGTGCCAGCAGCTTAGGACAGTTAGCCTACGAGCAGTACTTC. Filled out from reference TRBV7-8 and TRBJ2-7, the complete variable domain reads GAGVSQSPRYKVAKRGQDVALRCDPISGHVSLFWYQQALGQGPEFLTYFQNEAQLDKSGLPSDRFFAERPEGSVSTLKIQRTQQEDSAVYLCASSLGQLAYEQYFGPGTRLTVT.

The chain has TRBV3-1 and TRBJ1-1; D gene ambiguous. V lost 0 bases and J 0 bases, leaving 5 bases between the germline ends. This CDR3 contains 14 residues. The germline CDR1 and CDR2 sequences are LGHDT and YNNKEL (reference sequence). The DNA for the CDR3 is TGTGCCAGCAGCCAAGATACGGTGAACACTGAAGCTTTCTTT. Translating gives CASSQDTVNTEAFF.

This chain uses TRBV29-1 with TRBJ2-3, with 7 bases lining up with TRBD1. The V and J ends lost 4 bases and 0 bases, in that order; junction bases with no gene match: 4. This CDR3 comprises 14 residues. The germline CDR1 and CDR2 sequences are SQVTM and ANQGSEA. CDR3 sequence reads: CSVAGTASTDTQYF. The DNA for the CDR3 is TGCAGCGTTGCTGGGACAGCTAGCACAGATACGCAGTATTTT.

This chain connects TRBV12-5 to TRBJ2-1; D is unclear. The CDR3 covers 13 residues. V shed 1 base and J shed 8 bases, with 9 bases lying between them. Per germline, CDR1 LGHNT and CDR2 FRNRAP. The CDR3 DNA reads TGTGCTAGTGGTTTGGGGGTCCGCGATGAGCAGTTCTTC. Amino acid sequence: CASGLGVRDEQFF.

This clonotype turned up a few times. The chain couples TRBV7-2 to TRBJ2-1; D unresolved. CDR1 is SGHTA, CDR2 FQGNSA, per germline. V was cut by 1 base and J by 6 bases, with 4 bases left in between. The CDR3 consists of 12 residues. The CDR3 nucleotides are TGTGCCAGCAGCTTAGTTCTCAATGAGCAGTTCTTC. Protein: CASSLVLNEQFF.

The V call is TRBV9, the J call TRBJ2-1, with 8 bases identical to TRBD1. V lost 2 bases to trimming and J lost 8 bases; unmatched junction nucleotides: 6. There are 14 residues in the CDR3. Germline assignment: CDR1 SGDLS and CDR2 YYNGEE. The CDR3 region has the DNA TGTGCCAGCAGCGTTCAGAACAGGGGGGATGAGCAGTTCTTC. This gives the protein CASSVQNRGDEQFF.

The gene calls are TRBV7-9 and TRBJ2-1, with 8 nucleotides matching TRBD2. V was pared by 5 bases and J by 3 bases, with 6 bases of the junction left unmatched. Germline CDR1 reads SEHNR; CDR2 reads FQNEAQ (reference sequence). The CDR3 runs 15 residues. The CDR3 spells CASSNDGGDYNEQFF. DNA for the CDR3: TGTGCCAGCAGCAACGACGGGGGGGACTACAATGAGCAGTTCTTC.

The chain uses TRBV7-9 and TRBJ1-6, with TRBD1 matching over 9 bases. The CDR3 loop spans 15 amino acids. After removal of 8 bases from V and 6 bases from J, the junction contained 8 bases not matched to a gene. CDR1 and CDR2 from the germline V gene are SEHNR and FQNEAQ (reference sequence). This CDR3 reads CASRSNRGLNSPLHF. The CDR3 DNA reads as TGTGCCAGCCGCTCGAACAGGGGGCTTAATTCACCCCTCCACTTT.